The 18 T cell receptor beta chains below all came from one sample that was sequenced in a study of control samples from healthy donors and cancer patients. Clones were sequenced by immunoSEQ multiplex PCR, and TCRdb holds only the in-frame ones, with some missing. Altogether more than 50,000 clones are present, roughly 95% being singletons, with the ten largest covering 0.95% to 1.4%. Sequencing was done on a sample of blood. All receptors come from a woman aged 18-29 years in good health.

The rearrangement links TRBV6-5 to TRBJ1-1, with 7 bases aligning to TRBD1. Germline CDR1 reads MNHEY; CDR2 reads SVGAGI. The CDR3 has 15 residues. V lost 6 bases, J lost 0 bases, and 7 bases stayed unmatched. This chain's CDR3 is CASRQGTALNTEAFF. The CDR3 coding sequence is TGTGCCAGCAGACAGGGGACAGCTCTGAACACTGAAGCTTTCTTT.

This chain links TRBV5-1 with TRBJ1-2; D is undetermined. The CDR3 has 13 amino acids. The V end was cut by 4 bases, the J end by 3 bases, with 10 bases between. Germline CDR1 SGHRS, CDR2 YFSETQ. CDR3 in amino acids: CASSPDGHYGYTF. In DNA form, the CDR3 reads TGCGCCAGCAGCCCTGACGGGCACTATGGCTACACCTTC. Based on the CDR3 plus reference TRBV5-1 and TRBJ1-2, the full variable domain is KAGVTQTPRYLIKTRGQQVTLSCSPISGHRSVSWYQQTPGQGLQFLFEYFSETQRNKGNFPGRFSGRQFSNSRSEMNVSTLELGDSALYLCASSPDGHYGYTFGSGTRLTVV.

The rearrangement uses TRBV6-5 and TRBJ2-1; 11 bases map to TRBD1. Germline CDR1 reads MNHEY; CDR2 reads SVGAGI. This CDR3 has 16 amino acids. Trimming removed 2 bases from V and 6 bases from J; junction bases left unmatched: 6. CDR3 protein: CASSYGRTGGRNEQFF. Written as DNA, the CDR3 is TGTGCCAGCAGTTACGGCAGGACAGGGGGCCGCAATGAGCAGTTCTTC.

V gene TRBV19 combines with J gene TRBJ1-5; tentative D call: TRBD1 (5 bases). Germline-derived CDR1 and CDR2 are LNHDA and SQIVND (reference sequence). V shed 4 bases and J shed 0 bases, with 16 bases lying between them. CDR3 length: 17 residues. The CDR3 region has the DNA TGTGCCAGTAGTAGCTCGTCAGGGTCATATAGCAATCAGCCCCAGCATTTT. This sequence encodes CASSSSSGSYSNQPQHF. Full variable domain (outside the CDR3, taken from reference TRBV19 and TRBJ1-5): DGGITQSPKYLFRKEGQNVTLSCEQNLNHDAMYWYRQDPGQGLRLIYYSQIVNDFQKGDIAEGYSVSREKKESFPLTVTSAQKNPTAFYLCASSSSSGSYSNQPQHFGDGTRLSIL.

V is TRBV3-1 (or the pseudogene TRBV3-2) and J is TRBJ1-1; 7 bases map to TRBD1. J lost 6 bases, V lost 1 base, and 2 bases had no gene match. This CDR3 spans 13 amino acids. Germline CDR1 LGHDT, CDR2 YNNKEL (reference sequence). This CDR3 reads CASSQGRGSEAFF. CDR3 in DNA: TGTGCCAGCAGCCAAGGCAGGGGGTCTGAAGCTTTCTTT.

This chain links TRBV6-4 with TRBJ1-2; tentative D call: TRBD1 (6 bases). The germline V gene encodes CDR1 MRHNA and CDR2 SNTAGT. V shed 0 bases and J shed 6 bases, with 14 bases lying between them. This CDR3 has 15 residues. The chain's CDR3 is CASSDSAGATNGYTF. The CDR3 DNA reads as TGTGCCAGCAGTGACTCCGCAGGGGCTACTAATGGCTACACCTTC.

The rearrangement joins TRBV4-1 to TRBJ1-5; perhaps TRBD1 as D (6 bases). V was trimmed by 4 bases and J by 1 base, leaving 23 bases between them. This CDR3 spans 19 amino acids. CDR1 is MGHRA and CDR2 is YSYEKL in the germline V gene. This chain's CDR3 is CASSPRPEGVGLSNQPQHF. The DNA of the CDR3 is TGCGCCAGCAGCCCCCGACCGGAGGGGGTAGGCTTGAGCAATCAGCCCCAGCATTTT.

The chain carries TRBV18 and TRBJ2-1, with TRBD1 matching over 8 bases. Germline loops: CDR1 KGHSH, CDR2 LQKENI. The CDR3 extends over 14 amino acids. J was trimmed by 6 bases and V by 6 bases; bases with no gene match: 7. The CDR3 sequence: CASSPGQVGNEQFF. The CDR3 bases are TGTGCCAGCTCTCCGGGACAGGTGGGCAATGAGCAGTTCTTC.

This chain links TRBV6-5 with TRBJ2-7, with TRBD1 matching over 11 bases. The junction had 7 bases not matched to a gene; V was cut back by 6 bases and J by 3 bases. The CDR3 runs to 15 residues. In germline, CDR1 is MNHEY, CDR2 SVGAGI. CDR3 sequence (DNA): TGTGCCAGCAGGGCCGGGACAGGGGGATACTACGAGCAGTACTTC. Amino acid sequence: CASRAGTGGYYEQYF.

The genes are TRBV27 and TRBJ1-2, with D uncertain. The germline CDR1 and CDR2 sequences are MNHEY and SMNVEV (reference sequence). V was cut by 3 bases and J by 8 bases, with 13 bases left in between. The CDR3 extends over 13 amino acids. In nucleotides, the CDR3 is TGTGCCAGCAGTTTTGGCAGGTCACAGGGCTACACCTTC. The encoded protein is CASSFGRSQGYTF.

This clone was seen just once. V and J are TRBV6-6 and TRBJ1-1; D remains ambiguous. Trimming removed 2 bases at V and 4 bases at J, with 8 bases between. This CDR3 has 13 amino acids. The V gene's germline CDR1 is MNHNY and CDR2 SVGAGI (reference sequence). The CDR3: CASSYGLLTEAFF. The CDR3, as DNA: TGTGCCAGCAGTTACGGACTTCTCACTGAAGCTTTCTTT.

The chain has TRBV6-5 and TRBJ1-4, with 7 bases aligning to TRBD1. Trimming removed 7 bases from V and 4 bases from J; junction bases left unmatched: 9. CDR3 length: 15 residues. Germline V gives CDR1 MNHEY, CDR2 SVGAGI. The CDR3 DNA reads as TGTGCCAGCACTTTTACCGGGACAGATAATGAAAAACTGTTTTTT. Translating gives CASTFTGTDNEKLFF.

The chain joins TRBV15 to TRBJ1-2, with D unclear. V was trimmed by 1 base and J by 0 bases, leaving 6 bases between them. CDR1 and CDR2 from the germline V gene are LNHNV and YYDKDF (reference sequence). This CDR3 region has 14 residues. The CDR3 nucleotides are TGTGCCACCAGCAGAGCCCTGTCTAACTATGGCTACACCTTC. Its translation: CATSRALSNYGYTF.

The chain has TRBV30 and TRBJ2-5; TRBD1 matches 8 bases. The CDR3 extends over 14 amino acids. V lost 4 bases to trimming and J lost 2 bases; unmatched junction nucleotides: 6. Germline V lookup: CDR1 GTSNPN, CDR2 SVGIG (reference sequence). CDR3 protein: CAWNRGYGQETQYF. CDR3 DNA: TGTGCCTGGAACAGGGGGTACGGACAAGAGACCCAGTACTTC.

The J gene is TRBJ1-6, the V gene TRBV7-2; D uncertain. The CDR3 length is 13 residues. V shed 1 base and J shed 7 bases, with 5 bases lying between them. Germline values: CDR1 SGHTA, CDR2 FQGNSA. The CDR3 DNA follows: TGTGCCAGCAGCTTAGGTGGGAATTCACCCCTCCACTTT. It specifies CASSLGGNSPLHF. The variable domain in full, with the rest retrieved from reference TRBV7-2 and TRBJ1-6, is GAGVSQSPSNKVTEKGKDVELRCDPISGHTALYWYRQSLGQGLEFLIYFQGNSAPDKSGLPSDRFSAERTGGSVSTLTIQRTQQEDSAVYLCASSLGGNSPLHFGNGTRLTVT.

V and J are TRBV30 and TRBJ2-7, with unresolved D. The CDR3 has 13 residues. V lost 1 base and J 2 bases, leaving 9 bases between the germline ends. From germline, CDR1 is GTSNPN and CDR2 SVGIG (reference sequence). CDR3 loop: CAWSEGRPYEQYF. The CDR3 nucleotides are TGTGCCTGGAGTGAAGGCAGACCCTACGAGCAGTACTTC.

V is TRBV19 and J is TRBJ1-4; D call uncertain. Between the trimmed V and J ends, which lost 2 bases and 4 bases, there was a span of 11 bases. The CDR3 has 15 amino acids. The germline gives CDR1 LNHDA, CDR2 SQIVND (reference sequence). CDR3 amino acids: CASSISTSSNEKLFF. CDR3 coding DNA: TGTGCCAGTAGTATATCGACCTCTAGTAATGAAAAACTGTTTTTT. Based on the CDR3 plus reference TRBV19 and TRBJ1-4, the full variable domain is DGGITQSPKYLFRKEGQNVTLSCEQNLNHDAMYWYRQDPGQGLRLIYYSQIVNDFQKGDIAEGYSVSREKKESFPLTVTSAQKNPTAFYLCASSISTSSNEKLFFGSGTQLSVL.

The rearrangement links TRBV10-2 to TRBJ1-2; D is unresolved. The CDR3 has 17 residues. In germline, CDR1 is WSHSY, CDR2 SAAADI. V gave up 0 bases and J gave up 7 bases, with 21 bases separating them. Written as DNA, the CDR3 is TGCGCCAGCAGTGAGTCTCCTTATGGGGATGCGTCTGGTGGCTACACCTTC. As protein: CASSESPYGDASGGYTF.